This entry lists 24 T cell receptor beta chains sequenced from one sample in a study of T cells in localized non-small cell lung cancer. The assay was immunoSEQ multiplex PCR, and TCRdb's table has in-frame clones only and misses some. The table has tens of thousands of clones, 90% seen once; the top ten hold roughly 1.1%. Sequenced here: peripheral blood, sampled before any cancer treatment. The receptors here all came from a woman aged 35-75 years with stage I lung adenocarcinoma.

The J gene is TRBJ1-6, the V gene TRBV11-2; possibly TRBD1 for D (5 bases). The CDR3 has 15 amino acids. The V gene's germline CDR1 is SGHAT and CDR2 FQNNGV. Trimming pared 2 bases from V and 6 bases from J, leaving 11 bases between. The DNA of the CDR3 is TGTGCCAGCAGCTTATCCGGGGCTTTTAATTCACCCCTCCACTTT. This encodes CASSLSGAFNSPLHF.

V and J are TRBV29-1 and TRBJ2-3, with D maybe TRBD2 (5 bases). The V and J ends lost 4 bases and 6 bases respectively, with 14 bases between them. The CDR3 is 13 residues long. The V gene's germline CDR1 is SQVTM and CDR2 ANQGSEA. The CDR3 here is CSVGLGSVDTQYF. The DNA of the CDR3 is TGCAGCGTTGGGTTAGGGAGTGTGGATACGCAGTATTTT.

This chain connects TRBV30 to TRBJ2-3; unclear D gene. Between the trimmed V and J ends, which lost 0 bases and 4 bases, there was a span of 2 bases. This CDR3 has 11 amino acids. CDR1 and CDR2 from the germline V gene are GTSNPN and SVGIG (reference sequence). CDR3 amino acids: CAWSVPDTQYF. CDR3 nucleotide sequence: TGTGCCTGGAGTGTACCAGATACGCAGTATTTT.

This clone appeared a single time. The rearrangement uses TRBV6-5 and TRBJ2-3; 7 nucleotides line up with TRBD1. J lost 1 base, V lost 2 bases, and 3 bases had no gene match. Germline V gene sequence: CDR1 MNHEY, CDR2 SVGAGI. This CDR3 has 15 residues. In nucleotides, the CDR3 is TGTGCCAGCAGTTACCGGGGACAGCGCACAGATACGCAGTATTTT. This sequence encodes CASSYRGQRTDTQYF.

The CDR3 protein is CASSSHSGRLGAEAFF. In DNA form, the CDR3 reads TGTGCCAGCAGCTCCCACTCCGGACGGCTGGGGGCTGAAGCTTTCTTT. The chain employs TRBV11-3 and TRBJ1-1; possibly TRBD1 for D (5 bases). Trimming shortened V by 4 bases and J by 6 bases, and 21 bases separated the two germline ends. The germline V gene has CDR1 SGHNT and CDR2 YENEEA. The CDR3 totals 16 residues.

The chain joins TRBV30 to TRBJ1-2; 9 nucleotides match TRBD1. The J segment lost 7 bases and the V segment lost 8 bases, leaving 8 bases of the junction unmatched. CDR1 GTSNPN and CDR2 SVGIG come from the germline V gene (reference sequence). The CDR3 extends over 12 amino acids. CDR3 in amino acids: CAGDRGFGGYTF. In nucleotides, the CDR3 is TGTGCCGGTGACAGGGGGTTCGGTGGCTACACCTTC.

The rearrangement uses TRBV5-1 and TRBJ1-4; tentatively, D is TRBD1 (5 bases). The V gene lost 1 base and the J gene lost 3 bases, with 10 bases spanning the gap. Per the germline V gene, CDR1 is SGHRS and CDR2 is YFSETQ. The length of the CDR3 is 15 residues. The CDR3 bases are TGCGCCAGCAGCTTGCAGGGAGGATCTAATGAAAAACTGTTTTTT. As protein: CASSLQGGSNEKLFF.

The V gene is TRBV9, the J gene TRBJ2-7; D is unclear. Germline values: CDR1 SGDLS, CDR2 YYNGEE. Trimming shortened V by 4 bases and J by 4 bases, and 18 bases separated the two germline ends. CDR3 size: 15 residues. Written as DNA, the CDR3 is TGTGCCAGCAGCCCCCGTGTAGAGCCCTCATACGAGCAGTACTTC. Protein: CASSPRVEPSYEQYF.

This clone came up once. CDR3 in amino acids: CATKQGNEKLFF. CDR3 bases: TGTGCCACAAAACAGGGTAATGAAAAACTGTTTTTT. The chain combines TRBV28 with TRBJ1-4; D is perhaps TRBD1 (6 bases). The CDR3 length is 12 residues. The germline V and J ends were trimmed by 10 bases and 4 bases, with 10 bases remaining between them. CDR1 MDHEN and CDR2 SYDVKM come from the germline V gene.

Written as DNA, the CDR3 is TGTGCCTGGAAAAAGGGAGGATTGGAGGGCTACACCTTC. Its translation is CAWKKGGLEGYTF. The V and J genes are TRBV30 and TRBJ1-2; no firm D call. Germline V gene lookup returns CDR1 GTSNPN and CDR2 SVGIG (reference sequence). This CDR3 contains 13 residues. V was trimmed by 4 bases and J by 8 bases, leaving 17 bases between them.

This clone was counted once. The chain is built from TRBV4-3 and TRBJ2-7, with D maybe TRBD1 (6 bases). The V gene lost 0 bases and the J gene lost 0 bases, with 9 bases spanning the gap. The CDR3 is 15 amino acids. Germline values: CDR1 LGHNA, CDR2 YSLEER. Here the CDR3 reads CASSQEKDSSYEQYF. In nucleotides, the CDR3 is TGCGCCAGCAGCCAAGAGAAGGACAGCTCCTACGAGCAGTACTTC.

The chain recombines TRBV15 with TRBJ1-3, with D possibly TRBD1 on 5 matching bases. The CDR3 contains 15 residues. From germline, CDR1 is LNHNV and CDR2 YYDKDF (reference sequence). The V end lost 1 base, the J end lost 2 bases, and 9 bases lay between the germline ends. The CDR3 here is CATSRGKGTGNTIYF. CDR3 nucleotide sequence: TGTGCCACCAGCAGAGGGAAGGGGACTGGAAACACCATATATTTT.

The chain joins TRBV25-1 to TRBJ2-2; 10 nucleotides align to TRBD1. The germline CDR1 and CDR2 sequences are MGHDK and SYGVNS. The V and J ends lost 6 bases and 2 bases, in that order; junction bases with no gene match: 12. CDR3 length: 18 residues. CDR3 DNA: TGTGCCAGCAGCGATTCCTGGGGGACAGGGGAAAACACCGGGGAGCTGTTTTTT. Translated: CASSDSWGTGENTGELFF.

V gene TRBV5-6 combines with J gene TRBJ2-7; a possible D gene is TRBD2 (7 bases). V was trimmed by 3 bases and J by 3 bases, leaving 16 bases between them. Germline assignment: CDR1 SGHDT and CDR2 YYEEEE. This CDR3 contains 15 residues. CDR3 in amino acids: CASSSGHGGDYEQYF. The DNA of the CDR3 is TGTGCCAGCAGCTCGGGACATGGGGGGGACTACGAGCAGTACTTC.

This clone occurred once. The chain employs TRBV10-2 and TRBJ1-2; D not certain. This CDR3 has 13 residues. Germline lookup yields CDR1 WSHSY and CDR2 SAAADI. Between the trimmed V and J ends, which lost 3 bases and 1 base, there was a span of 6 bases. The CDR3 DNA is TGCGCCAGCAGTGAAGTCCGTAACTATGGCTACACCTTC. Translating it yields CASSEVRNYGYTF.

The genes are TRBV6-5 and TRBJ2-7; unclear D gene. Between the trimmed V and J ends, which lost 6 bases and 0 bases, there was a span of 15 bases. The CDR3 sequence is 15 residues long. Germline CDR1 MNHEY, CDR2 SVGAGI. DNA for the CDR3: TGTGCCAGCAGCCCCTACGCGGAAGCCTCCTACGAGCAGTACTTC. Amino acid sequence: CASSPYAEASYEQYF.

This clone appeared a single time. The gene calls are TRBV6-1 and TRBJ1-1; 9 nucleotides align to TRBD1. Losses at the gene ends were 8 bases for V and 4 bases for J; bases not matched to a gene: 11. CDR1 MNHNS and CDR2 SASEGT come from the germline V gene. This CDR3 spans 15 amino acids. CDR3 DNA sequence: TGTGCCAGCGGAAGAACCGGGACAGGGATCACTGAAGCTTTCTTT. Translated, it gives CASGRTGTGITEAFF.

The DNA for the CDR3 is TGTGCCAGTAGTCCCGGGACAGGGGCCCCTGGGGCCAACGTCCTGACTTTC. Translation gives CASSPGTGAPGANVLTF. This chain joins TRBV19 and TRBJ2-6; 10 bases align to TRBD1. Germline CDR1 is LNHDA and CDR2 is SQIVND (reference sequence). The CDR3 has 17 residues. The V gene end was trimmed by 5 bases and the J gene end by 2 bases; junction bases not matched to a gene: 6.

This chain links TRBV28 with TRBJ1-2; no clear D. The germline gives CDR1 MDHEN, CDR2 SYDVKM. This CDR3 region has 14 residues. V was clipped by 6 bases and J by 8 bases, with 19 bases between them. CDR3 in DNA: TGTGCCAGCAGCCCCTATTACGGCTGGGAGGGCTACACCTTC. Translated, it gives CASSPYYGWEGYTF.

The chain combines TRBV10-3 with TRBJ1-1, with D maybe TRBD1 (6 bases). The CDR3 runs 12 residues. Germline CDR1 reads ENHRY; CDR2 reads SYGVKD. Trimming removed 8 bases from V and 7 bases from J, with 14 bases in between. The CDR3 sequence is CAIRGGANEAFF. DNA of the CDR3: TGTGCCATCCGGGGGGGCGCGAATGAAGCTTTCTTT.

The rearrangement links TRBV10-1 to TRBJ2-2; D might be TRBD1 (6 bases). The CDR3 contains 17 residues. Trimming cost V 0 bases and J 6 bases, with 17 bases left between them. Per germline, CDR1 WNHNN and CDR2 SYGVQD (reference sequence). The CDR3 sequence is CASSESGRQAYAGELFF. The CDR3 DNA follows: TGCGCCAGCAGTGAGTCGGGTCGACAGGCATATGCCGGGGAGCTGTTTTTT.

The chain joins TRBV6-5 to TRBJ1-1; 10 nucleotides match TRBD1. The V gene end was trimmed by 5 bases and the J gene end by 7 bases; junction bases not matched to a gene: 10. This CDR3 region has 15 residues. Germline loops: CDR1 MNHEY, CDR2 SVGAGI. DNA for the CDR3: TGTGCCAGCAGTCCTTGGGTCCGGGACAGGGGTGAAGCTTTCTTT. Translating it yields CASSPWVRDRGEAFF.

This clone was counted a few times. The chain joins TRBV7-2 to TRBJ1-2; no clear D. The CDR3 has 15 amino acids. Per germline, CDR1 SGHTA and CDR2 FQGNSA. The V end was cut by 0 bases, the J end by 6 bases, with 14 bases between. The CDR3, as DNA: TGTGCCAGCAGCTTAGCTACCTTAGGAGGGAATGGCTACACCTTC. Its protein product is CASSLATLGGNGYTF. Filled out from reference TRBV7-2 and TRBJ1-2, the complete variable domain reads GAGVSQSPSNKVTEKGKDVELRCDPISGHTALYWYRQSLGQGLEFLIYFQGNSAPDKSGLPSDRFSAERTGGSVSTLTIQRTQQEDSAVYLCASSLATLGGNGYTFGSGTRLTVV.

Here the CDR3 DNA reads TGTGCCAGCAGCTTAGCCGGGTCGTCCTACAATGAGCAGTTCTTC. Encoded protein: CASSLAGSSYNEQFF. The chain has TRBV11-2 and TRBJ2-1; D unclear. V was cut by 1 base and J by 1 base, with 8 bases left in between. The germline V gene has CDR1 SGHAT and CDR2 FQNNGV. The CDR3 runs 15 residues.